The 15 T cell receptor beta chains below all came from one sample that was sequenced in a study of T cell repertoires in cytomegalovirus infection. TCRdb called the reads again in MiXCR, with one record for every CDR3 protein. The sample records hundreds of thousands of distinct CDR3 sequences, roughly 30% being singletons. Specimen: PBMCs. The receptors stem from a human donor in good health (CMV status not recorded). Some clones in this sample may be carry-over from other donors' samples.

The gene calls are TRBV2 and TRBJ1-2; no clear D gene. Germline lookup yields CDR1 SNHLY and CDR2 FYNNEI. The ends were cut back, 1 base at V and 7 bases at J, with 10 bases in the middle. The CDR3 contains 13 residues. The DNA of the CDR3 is TGTGCCAGCAGTGAAGGGAACGGAGGTGGCTACACCTTC. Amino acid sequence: CASSEGNGGGYTF.

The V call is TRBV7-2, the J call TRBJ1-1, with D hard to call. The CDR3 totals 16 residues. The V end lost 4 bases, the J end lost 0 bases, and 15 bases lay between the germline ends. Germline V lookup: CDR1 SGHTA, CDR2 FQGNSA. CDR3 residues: CASSSRPGQMNTEAFF. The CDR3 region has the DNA TGTGCCAGCAGCTCCCGCCCAGGCCAAATGAACACTGAAGCTTTCTTT.

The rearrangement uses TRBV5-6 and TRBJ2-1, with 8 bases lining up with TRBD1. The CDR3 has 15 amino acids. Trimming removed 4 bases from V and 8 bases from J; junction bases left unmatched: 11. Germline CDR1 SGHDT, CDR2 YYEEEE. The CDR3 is CASSQEWTGIDEQFF. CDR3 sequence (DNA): TGTGCCAGCAGCCAGGAATGGACAGGGATCGATGAGCAGTTCTTC.

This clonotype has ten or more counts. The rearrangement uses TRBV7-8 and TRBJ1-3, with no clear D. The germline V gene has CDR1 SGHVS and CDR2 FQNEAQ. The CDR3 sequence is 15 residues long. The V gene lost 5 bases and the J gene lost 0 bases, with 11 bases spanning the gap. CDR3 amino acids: CASSPLGSSGNTIYF. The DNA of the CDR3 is TGTGCCAGCAGCCCCCTCGGGAGCTCTGGAAACACCATATATTTT.

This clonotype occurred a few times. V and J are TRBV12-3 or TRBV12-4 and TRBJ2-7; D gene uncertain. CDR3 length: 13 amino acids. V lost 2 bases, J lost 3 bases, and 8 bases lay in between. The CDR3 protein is CASSLMTDYEQYF. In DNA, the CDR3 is TGTGCCAGCAGTTTAATGACGGACTACGAGCAGTACTTC.

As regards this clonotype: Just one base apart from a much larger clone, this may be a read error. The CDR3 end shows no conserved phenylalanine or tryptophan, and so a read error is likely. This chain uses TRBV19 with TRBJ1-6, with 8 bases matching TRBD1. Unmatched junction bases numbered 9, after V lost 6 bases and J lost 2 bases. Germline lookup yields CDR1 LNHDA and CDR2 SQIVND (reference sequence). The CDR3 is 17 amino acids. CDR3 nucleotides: TGTGCCAGTAGGAACCCGGGACAGGCGACCTATAATTCACCCCTCCACGTT. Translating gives CASRNPGQATYNSPLHV.

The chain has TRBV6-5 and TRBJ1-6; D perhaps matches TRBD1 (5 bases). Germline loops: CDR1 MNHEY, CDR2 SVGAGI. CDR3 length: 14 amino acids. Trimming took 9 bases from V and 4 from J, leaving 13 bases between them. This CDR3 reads CASLGTGYNSPLHF. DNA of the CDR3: TGTGCCAGTCTTGGGACGGGATATAATTCACCCCTCCACTTT.

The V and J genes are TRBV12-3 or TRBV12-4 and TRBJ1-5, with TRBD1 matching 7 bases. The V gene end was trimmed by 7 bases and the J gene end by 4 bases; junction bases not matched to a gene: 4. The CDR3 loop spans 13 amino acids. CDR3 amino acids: CASKRQGNQPQHF. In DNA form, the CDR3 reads TGTGCCAGCAAGCGACAGGGTAATCAGCCCCAGCATTTT.

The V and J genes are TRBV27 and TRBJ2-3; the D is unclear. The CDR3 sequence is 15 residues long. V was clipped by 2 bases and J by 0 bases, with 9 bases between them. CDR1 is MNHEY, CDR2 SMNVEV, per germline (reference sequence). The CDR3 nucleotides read TGTGCCAGCAGTTTAGTGGCAGCCAGCACAGATACGCAGTATTTT. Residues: CASSLVAASTDTQYF.

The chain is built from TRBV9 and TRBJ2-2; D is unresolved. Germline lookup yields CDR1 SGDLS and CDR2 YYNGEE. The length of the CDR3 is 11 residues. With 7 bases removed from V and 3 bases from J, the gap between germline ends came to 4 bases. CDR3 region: CASGHTGELFF. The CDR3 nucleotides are TGTGCCAGCGGGCACACCGGGGAGCTGTTTTTT.

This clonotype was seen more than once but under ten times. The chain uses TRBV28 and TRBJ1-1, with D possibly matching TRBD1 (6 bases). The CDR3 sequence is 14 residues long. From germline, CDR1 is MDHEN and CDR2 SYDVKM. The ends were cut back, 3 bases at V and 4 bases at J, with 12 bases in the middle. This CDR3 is CASSFVPRGTEAFF. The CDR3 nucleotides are TGTGCCAGCAGTTTTGTACCCAGGGGCACTGAAGCTTTCTTT.

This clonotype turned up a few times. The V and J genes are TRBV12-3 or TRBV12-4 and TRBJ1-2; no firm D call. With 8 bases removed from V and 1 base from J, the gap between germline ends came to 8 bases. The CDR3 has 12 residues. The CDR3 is CASDGDNYGYTF. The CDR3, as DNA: TGTGCCAGCGACGGGGATAACTATGGCTACACCTTC.

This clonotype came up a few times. Here the CDR3 reads CASRTSSGNTIYF. The CDR3 DNA reads TGTGCCAGCAGGACATCCTCTGGAAACACCATATATTTT. The chain is built from TRBV6-2 or TRBV6-3 and TRBJ1-3; the D is unclear. Germline values: CDR1 MNHEY, CDR2 SVGEGT. This CDR3 is built from 13 residues. V was pared by 6 bases and J by 0 bases, with 6 bases between.

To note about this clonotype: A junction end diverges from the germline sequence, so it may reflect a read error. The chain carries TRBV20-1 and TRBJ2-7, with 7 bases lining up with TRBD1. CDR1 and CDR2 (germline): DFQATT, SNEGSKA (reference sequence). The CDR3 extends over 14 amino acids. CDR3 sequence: CSAPRQGRSYDQYF. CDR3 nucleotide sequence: TGCAGTGCTCCCAGACAGGGAAGGAGCTACGATCAGTACTTC.

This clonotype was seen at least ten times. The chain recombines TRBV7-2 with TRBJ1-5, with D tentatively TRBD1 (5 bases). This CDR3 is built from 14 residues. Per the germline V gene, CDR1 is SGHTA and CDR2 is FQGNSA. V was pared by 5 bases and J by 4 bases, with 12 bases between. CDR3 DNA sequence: TGTGCCAGCAGCCCGGCCAGGGTAAATCAGCCCCAGCATTTT. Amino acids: CASSPARVNQPQHF.